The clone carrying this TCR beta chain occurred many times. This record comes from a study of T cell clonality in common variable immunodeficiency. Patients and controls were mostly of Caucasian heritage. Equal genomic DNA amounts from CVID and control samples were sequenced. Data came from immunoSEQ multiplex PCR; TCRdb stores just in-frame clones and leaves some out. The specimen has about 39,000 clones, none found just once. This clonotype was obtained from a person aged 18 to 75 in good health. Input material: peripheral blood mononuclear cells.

The CDR3 bases that were read are TGTGCCAGCAGCTTGGGGTCGGCAGGGGACTATTATGGC. It translates to CASSLGSAGDYYG. The full CDR3 sequence reads CASSLGSAGDYYGYTF. The chain employs TRBV5-4 and TRBJ1-2; D may be TRBD1 (6 bases). The sequenced fragment ends 3 residues before the CDR3 boundary, so the rest is inferred from the germline J gene. The CDR3 is made up of 16 amino acids. The germline V and J ends were trimmed by 0 bases and 5 bases, with 17 bases remaining between them. From germline, CDR1 is SGHNT and CDR2 YYREEE (reference sequence).